This T cell receptor (beta chain) is from a study of blood T cell repertoires in COVID-19. Germline CDR1 is MNHEY and CDR2 is SVGAGI. Trimming cost V 2 bases and J 6 bases, with 16 bases left between them. The CDR3 extends over 15 amino acids. Authors' data handling: Amplification from reference gene primers served as the basis for estimated nucleated cell counts. Using immunoSEQ multiplex PCR, the repertoire was profiled, and TCRdb retains in-frame clones only, with some absent. That table gives V, J and clone size, and the DNA gave D and trimming. The data show roughly 100,000 clones, with nearly 85% seen just once and 13% held by the top ten.

The receptor was isolated from a human donor in a cohort sampled during active or convalescent COVID-19. The chain uses TRBV6-5 and TRBJ1-2; D ambiguous. The sequencing input was peripheral blood. This CDR3 is CASSYDRLSWHGYTF. The CDR3 region has the DNA TGTGCCAGCAGTTACGATCGCCTGTCGTGGCATGGCTACACCTTC.